This TCR beta chain was observed in a study of radiation and T cells in renal cell carcinoma. On the study more broadly: Nephrectomy followed 15 Gy stereotactic body radiation by 4 weeks.

J was trimmed by 10 bases and V by 5 bases; bases with no gene match: 17. The germline V gene has CDR1 LNHDA and CDR2 SQIVND (reference sequence). The CDR3 extends over 17 amino acids. General study results and limits: No pretreatment tumor biopsies were available for baseline clonotypes.

With respect to this clone: Its specificity is not known.

The time point here: blood 2 weeks post-SBRT. Treatment described: 15 Gy SBRT to primary tumor, nephrectomy 4 weeks later. After SBRT, blood was collected at 2 and 4 weeks, plus baseline. Measured with immunoSEQ multiplex PCR; TCRdb has only the in-frame clones, and not every one. The repertoire holds roughly 75,000 clones, 82% seen once, with roughly 6% in the top ten. The origin of this receptor is a man aged 55 to 70 with renal cell carcinoma. Source: blood, taken from a patient whose treatment included radiotherapy and nephrectomy. The chain combines TRBV19 with TRBJ2-1; 10 bases map to TRBD2. In DNA form, the CDR3 reads TGTGCCAGTAGTGGCTCCTTTCTAGCGGGAGTTAAGGGGGAGCAGTTCTTC. Encoded protein: CASSGSFLAGVKGEQFF.